This record concerns one TCR beta chain sequence. What it binds is unknown. This record belongs to a study of CD8 T cells in Susac syndrome. The ends were cut back, 1 base at V and 5 bases at J, with 9 bases in the middle. This CDR3 region has 13 residues. The germline V gene encodes CDR1 DFQATT and CDR2 SNEGSKA (reference sequence). Random-hexamer reverse transcription was applied to about 0.45 to 1 ug RNA. An immunoSEQ multiplex PCR generated amplified TCR beta CDR3 products spanning 54 Vbeta and 13 Jbeta. Using its own MiXCR run on the immunoSEQ multiplex PCR reads, TCRdb lists one record per CDR3 protein. The data contain under 200,000 distinct CDR3 sequences, just under 95% of them singletons. The controls were healthy donors who were matched for age and sex. The authors negatively isolated CD8+ and CD4+ T cells and FACS-enriched TEMRA cells. Study-wide findings and caveats: Only a relatively small number of individuals were included in the TCR sequencing and HLA analysis.

This receptor was identified in a human donor in good health. Sequenced material: CD4+ T cells from PBMCs. The chain joins TRBV20-1 to TRBJ2-1; D is uncertain. The CDR3 nucleotides read TGCAGTGCTAGAGCTGGCAGGCACAATGAGCAGTTCTTC. Translated, it gives CSARAGRHNEQFF.